This TCR beta chain was sequenced during a study of CXCR3-negative and CXCR3-positive naive CD8 T cells. With UMI labels, 5' RACE was used to prepare the TRB cDNA libraries. TCRdb reanalyzed the 5' RACE reads, giving one entry per CDR3 protein sequence and no DNA. This repertoire includes about 22,000 distinct CDR3 sequences. CDR1 and CDR2 from the germline V gene are SGHTA and FQGTGA. This CDR3 comprises 16 residues. Study outcomes and limitations: Diversity ran similarly high across both naive subsets but far lower in memory CD8+ cells.

As for this clonotype: What it recognizes is unknown.

Material: memory CD8+ T cells from blood. V is TRBV7-3 and J is TRBJ2-2; with no DNA, the TCRdb D assignment of TRBD1 cannot be verified. This clonotype was obtained from a human donor in good health. Some clones in this sample may be carry-over from other donors' samples. The chain's CDR3 is CASSKEPASLAGELFF. The variable domain in full, completed from reference TRBV7-3 and TRBJ2-2, reads GAGVSQTPSNKVTEKGKYVELRCDPISGHTALYWYRQSLGQGPEFLIYFQGTGAADDSGLPNDRFFAVRPEGSVSTLKIQRTERGDSAVYLCASSKEPASLAGELFFGEGSRLTVL.